This TCR beta chain was obtained from a study of blood T cell repertoires in COVID-19. Study context: There were acute and convalescent COVID-19 samples, and they came from the United States, Italy and Spain. In each case, the material was cDNA or gDNA derived from T cells, B-cell-depleted T cells, or PBMCs.

Authors' data handling: Amplified reference gene primers provided the basis for estimating nucleated cell counts. Only in-frame clones appear in the TCRdb table, and some are missing; sequencing was by immunoSEQ multiplex PCR. That table supplies the V and J calls and clone size; D and trimming were determined from the DNA. The sample holds roughly 120,000 clones; 65% to 90% are singletons and the top ten take approximately 7.9%. Germline assignment: CDR1 KGHSH and CDR2 LQKENI. With 5 bases removed from V and 0 bases from J, the gap between germline ends came to 7 bases. This CDR3 has 13 residues. The sequenced material came from peripheral blood. The source is a woman of 80 years or more with active or convalescent COVID-19. The chain employs TRBV18 and TRBJ1-1; unclear D gene. The CDR3 DNA reads TGTGCCAGCTCAGAGTTACTGAACACTGAAGCTTTCTTT. It encodes CASSELLNTEAFF.